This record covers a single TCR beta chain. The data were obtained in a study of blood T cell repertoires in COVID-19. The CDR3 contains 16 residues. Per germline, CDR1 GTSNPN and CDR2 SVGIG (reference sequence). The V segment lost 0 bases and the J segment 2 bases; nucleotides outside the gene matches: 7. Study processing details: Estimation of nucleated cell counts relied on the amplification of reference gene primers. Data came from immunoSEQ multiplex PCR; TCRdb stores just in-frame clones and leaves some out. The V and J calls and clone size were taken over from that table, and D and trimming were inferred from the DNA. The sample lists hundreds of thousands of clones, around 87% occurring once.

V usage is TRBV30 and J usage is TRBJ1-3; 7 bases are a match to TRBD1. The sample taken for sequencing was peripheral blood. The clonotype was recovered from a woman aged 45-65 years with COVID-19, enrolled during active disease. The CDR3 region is CAWSVGHGTAGNTIYF. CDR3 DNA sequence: TGTGCCTGGAGTGTCGGGCACGGGACAGCTGGAAACACCATATATTTT.